This TCR beta chain was sequenced in a study of shared clonotypes between healthy human individuals. Study as a whole: CD4 naive and memory got three plates each, CD8 naive two, CD8 memory one.

CD45RO-negative CD8 cells positively selected for CCR7 made up the naive population, which excluded terminally differentiated effector memory CD45RA+ cells. Libraries were prepared by immunoSEQ multiplex PCR; TCRdb keeps only in-frame clonotypes and omits some of them. This sample has just over 2,000,000 clones, with about 95% found just once. The sequence derives from a man between 18 and 35 years old in good health. The sequencing sample was made of naive CD8+ T cells sorted from blood.

CDR3 sequence reads: CAIRRTSGPSTDTQYF. In DNA form, the CDR3 reads TGTGCCATCAGACGGACTAGCGGGCCTAGCACAGATACGCAGTATTTT. V is TRBV10-3 and J is TRBJ2-3, with 11 bases aligning to TRBD2. This CDR3 is 16 amino acids long. V lost 6 bases, J lost 0 bases, and 5 bases stayed unmatched. Germline CDR1 and CDR2: ENHRY and SYGVKD.